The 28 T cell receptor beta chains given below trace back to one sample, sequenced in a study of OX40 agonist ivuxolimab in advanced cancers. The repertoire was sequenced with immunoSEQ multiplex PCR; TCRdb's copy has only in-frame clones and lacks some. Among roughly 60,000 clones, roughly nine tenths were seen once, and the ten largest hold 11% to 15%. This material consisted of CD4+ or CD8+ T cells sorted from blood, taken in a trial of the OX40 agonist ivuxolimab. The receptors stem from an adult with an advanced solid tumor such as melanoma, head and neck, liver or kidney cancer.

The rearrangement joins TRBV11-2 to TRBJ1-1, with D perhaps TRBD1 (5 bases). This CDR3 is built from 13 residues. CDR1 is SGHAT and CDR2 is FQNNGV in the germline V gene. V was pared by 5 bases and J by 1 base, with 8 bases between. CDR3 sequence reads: CASSTDRNTEAFF. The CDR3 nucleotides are TGTGCCAGCAGCACAGACAGGAACACTGAAGCTTTCTTT.

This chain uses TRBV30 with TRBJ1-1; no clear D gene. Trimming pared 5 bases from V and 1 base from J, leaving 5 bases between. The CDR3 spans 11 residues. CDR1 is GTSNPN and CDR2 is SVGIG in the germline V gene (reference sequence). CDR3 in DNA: TGTGCCTGGGGCCCGAACACTGAAGCTTTCTTT. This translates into CAWGPNTEAFF.

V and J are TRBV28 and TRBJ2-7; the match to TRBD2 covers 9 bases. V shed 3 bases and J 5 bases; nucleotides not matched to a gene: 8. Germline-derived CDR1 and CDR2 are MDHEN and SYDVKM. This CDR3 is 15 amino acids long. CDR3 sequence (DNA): TGTGCCAGCAGTTTCGAGGGGGCGGGAGGGGACGAGCAGTACTTC. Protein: CASSFEGAGGDEQYF.

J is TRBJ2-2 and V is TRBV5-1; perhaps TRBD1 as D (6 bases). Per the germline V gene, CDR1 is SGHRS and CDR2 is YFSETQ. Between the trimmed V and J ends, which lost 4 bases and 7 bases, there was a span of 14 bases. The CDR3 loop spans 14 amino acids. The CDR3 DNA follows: TGCGCCAGCAGCCCAACAGGGTTGGGCGGGGAGCTGTTTTTT. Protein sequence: CASSPTGLGGELFF.

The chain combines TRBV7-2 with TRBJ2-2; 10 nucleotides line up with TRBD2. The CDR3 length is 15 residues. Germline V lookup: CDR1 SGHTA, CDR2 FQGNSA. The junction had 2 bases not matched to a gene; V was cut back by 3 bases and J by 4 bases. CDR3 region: CASSFKREGTGELFF. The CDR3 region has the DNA TGTGCCAGCAGCTTCAAGCGGGAGGGCACCGGGGAGCTGTTTTTT. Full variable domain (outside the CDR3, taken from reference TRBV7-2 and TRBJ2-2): GAGVSQSPSNKVTEKGKDVELRCDPISGHTALYWYRQSLGQGLEFLIYFQGNSAPDKSGLPSDRFSAERTGGSVSTLTIQRTQQEDSAVYLCASSFKREGTGELFFGEGSRLTVL.

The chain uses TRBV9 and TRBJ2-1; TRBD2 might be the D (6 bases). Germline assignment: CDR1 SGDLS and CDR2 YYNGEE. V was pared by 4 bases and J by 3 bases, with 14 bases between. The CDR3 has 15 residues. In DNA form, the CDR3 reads TGTGCCAGCAGCCCCGGGGTGACTAGCTACAATGAGCAGTTCTTC. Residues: CASSPGVTSYNEQFF. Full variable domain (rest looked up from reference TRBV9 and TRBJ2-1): DSGVTQTPKHLITATGQRVTLRCSPRSGDLSVYWYQQSLDQGLQFLIQYYNGEERAKGNILERFSAQQFPDLHSELNLSSLELGDSALYFCASSPGVTSYNEQFFGPGTRLTVL.

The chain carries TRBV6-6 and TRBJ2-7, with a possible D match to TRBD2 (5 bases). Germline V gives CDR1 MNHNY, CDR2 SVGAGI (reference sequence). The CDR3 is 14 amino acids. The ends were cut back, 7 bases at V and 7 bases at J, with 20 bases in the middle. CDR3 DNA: TGTGCCAGCAACCAAAGGCCCCGAGGGAATGAGCAGTACTTC. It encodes CASNQRPRGNEQYF.

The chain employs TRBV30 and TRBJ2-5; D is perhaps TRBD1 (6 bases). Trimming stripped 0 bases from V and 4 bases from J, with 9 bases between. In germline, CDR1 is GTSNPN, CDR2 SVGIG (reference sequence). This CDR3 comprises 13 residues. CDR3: CAWSVSRGETQYF. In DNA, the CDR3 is TGTGCCTGGAGTGTATCCAGGGGAGAGACCCAGTACTTC.

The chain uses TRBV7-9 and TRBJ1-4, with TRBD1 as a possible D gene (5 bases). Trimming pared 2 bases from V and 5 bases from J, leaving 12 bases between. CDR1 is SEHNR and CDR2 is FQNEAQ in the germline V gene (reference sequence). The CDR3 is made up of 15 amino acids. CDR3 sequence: CASSLTGGANEKLFF. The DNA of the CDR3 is TGTGCCAGCAGCTTAACGGGGGGAGCCAATGAAAAACTGTTTTTT. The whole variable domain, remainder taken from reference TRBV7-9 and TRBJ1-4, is DTGVSQNPRHKITKRGQNVTFRCDPISEHNRLYWYRQTLGQGPEFLTYFQNEAQLEKSRLLSDRFSAERPKGSFSTLEIQRTEQGDSAMYLCASSLTGGANEKLFFGSGTQLSVL.

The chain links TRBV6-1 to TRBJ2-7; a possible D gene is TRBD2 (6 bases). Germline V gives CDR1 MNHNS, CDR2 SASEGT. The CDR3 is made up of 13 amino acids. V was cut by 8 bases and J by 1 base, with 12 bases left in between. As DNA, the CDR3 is TGTGCCAGCGGAGTTAGCGGTTCCTACGAGCAGTACTTC. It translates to CASGVSGSYEQYF.

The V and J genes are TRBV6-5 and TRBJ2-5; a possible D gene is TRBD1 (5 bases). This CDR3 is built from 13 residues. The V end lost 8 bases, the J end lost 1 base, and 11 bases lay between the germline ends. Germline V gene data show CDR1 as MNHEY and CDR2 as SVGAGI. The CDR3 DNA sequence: TGTGCCAGCCGAAGGACAAGCCAAGAGACCCAGTACTTC. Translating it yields CASRRTSQETQYF.

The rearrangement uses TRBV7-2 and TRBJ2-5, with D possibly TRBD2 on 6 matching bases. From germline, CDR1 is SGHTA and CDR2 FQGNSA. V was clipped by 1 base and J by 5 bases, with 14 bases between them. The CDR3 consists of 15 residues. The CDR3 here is CASSLGGDFLETQYF. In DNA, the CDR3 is TGTGCCAGCAGCTTAGGGGGGGATTTTCTCGAGACCCAGTACTTC.

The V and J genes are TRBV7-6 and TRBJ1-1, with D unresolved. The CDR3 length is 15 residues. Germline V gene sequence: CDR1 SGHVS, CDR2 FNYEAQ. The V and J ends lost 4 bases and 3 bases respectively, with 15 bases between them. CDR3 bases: TGTGCCAGCAGCTCTAGCTCGGCGGGGTACACTGAAGCTTTCTTT. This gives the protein CASSSSSAGYTEAFF.

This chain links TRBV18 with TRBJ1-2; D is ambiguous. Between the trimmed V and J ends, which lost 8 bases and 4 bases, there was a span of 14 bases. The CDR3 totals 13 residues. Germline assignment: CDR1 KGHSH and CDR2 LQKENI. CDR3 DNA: TGTGCCAGCGGGCCTGGGCACTTCTATGGCTACACCTTC. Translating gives CASGPGHFYGYTF.

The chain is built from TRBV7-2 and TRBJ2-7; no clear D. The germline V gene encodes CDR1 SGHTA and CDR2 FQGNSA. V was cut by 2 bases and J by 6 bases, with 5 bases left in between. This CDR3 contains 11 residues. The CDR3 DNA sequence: TGTGCCAGCAGCTTATATGGCGAGCAGTACTTC. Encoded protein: CASSLYGEQYF.

CDR3 sequence (DNA): TGTGCCAGCAGCTTAGGGACGCTGGAGACCCAGTACTTC. This sequence encodes CASSLGTLETQYF. The chain has TRBV7-9 and TRBJ2-5; D is undetermined. The germline V gene has CDR1 SEHNR and CDR2 FQNEAQ (reference sequence). The V and J ends lost 1 base and 5 bases respectively, with 8 bases between them. The CDR3 covers 13 residues.

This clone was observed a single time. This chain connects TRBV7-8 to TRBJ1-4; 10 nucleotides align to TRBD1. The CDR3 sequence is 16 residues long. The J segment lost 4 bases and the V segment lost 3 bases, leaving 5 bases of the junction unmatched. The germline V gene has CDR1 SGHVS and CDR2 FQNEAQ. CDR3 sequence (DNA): TGTGCCAGCAGCTTGGCGACAGGGGGCATTAATGAAAAACTGTTTTTT. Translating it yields CASSLATGGINEKLFF.

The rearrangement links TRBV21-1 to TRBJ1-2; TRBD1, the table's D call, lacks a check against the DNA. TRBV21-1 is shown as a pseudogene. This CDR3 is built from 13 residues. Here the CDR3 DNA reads TGTGCCAGCCCTTCGGACAGTAACTATGGCTACACCTTC. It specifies CASPSDSNYGYTF.

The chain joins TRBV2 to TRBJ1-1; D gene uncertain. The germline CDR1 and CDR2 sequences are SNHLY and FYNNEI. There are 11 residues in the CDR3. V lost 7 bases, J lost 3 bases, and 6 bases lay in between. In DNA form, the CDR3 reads TGTGCCAGCATCCGGTACACTGAAGCTTTCTTT. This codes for CASIRYTEAFF.

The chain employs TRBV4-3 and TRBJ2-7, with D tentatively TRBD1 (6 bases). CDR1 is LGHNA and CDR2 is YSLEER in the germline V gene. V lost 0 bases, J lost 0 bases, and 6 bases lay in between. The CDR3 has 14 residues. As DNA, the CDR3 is TGCGCCAGCAGCCAAGAGGGGGCCTCCTACGAGCAGTACTTC. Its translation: CASSQEGASYEQYF.

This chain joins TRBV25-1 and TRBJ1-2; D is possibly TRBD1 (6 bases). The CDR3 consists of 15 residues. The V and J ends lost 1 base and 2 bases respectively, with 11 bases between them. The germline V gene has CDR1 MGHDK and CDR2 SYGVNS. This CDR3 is CASSELTGNNYGYTF. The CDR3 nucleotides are TGTGCCAGCAGTGAATTAACAGGGAACAACTATGGCTACACCTTC.

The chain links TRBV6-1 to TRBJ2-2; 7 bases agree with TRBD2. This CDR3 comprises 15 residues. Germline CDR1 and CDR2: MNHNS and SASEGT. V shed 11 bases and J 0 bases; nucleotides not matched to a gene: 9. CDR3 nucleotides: TGTGCCGGCGGGAGAACTGGGTCGAACACCGGGGAGCTGTTTTTT. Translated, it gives CAGGRTGSNTGELFF.

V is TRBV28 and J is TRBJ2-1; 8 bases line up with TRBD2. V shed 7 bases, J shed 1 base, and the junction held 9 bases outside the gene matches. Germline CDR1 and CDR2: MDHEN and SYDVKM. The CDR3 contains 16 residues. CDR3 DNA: TGTGCCAGCACCCTAGCCGGGACTAGATCCTACAATGAGCAGTTCTTC. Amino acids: CASTLAGTRSYNEQFF.

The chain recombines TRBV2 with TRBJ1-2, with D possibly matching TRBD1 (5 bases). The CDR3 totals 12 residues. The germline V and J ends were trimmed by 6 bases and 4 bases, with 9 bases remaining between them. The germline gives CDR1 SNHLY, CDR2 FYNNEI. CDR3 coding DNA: TGTGCCAGCAGGGTAGACAGCTATGGCTACACCTTC. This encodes CASRVDSYGYTF.

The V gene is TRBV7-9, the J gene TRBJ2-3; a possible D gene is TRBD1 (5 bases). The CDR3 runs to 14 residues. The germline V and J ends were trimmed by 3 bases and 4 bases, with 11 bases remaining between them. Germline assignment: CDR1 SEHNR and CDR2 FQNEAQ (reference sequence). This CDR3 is CASSFTRVADTQYF. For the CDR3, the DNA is TGTGCCAGCAGCTTTACCAGGGTTGCAGATACGCAGTATTTT.

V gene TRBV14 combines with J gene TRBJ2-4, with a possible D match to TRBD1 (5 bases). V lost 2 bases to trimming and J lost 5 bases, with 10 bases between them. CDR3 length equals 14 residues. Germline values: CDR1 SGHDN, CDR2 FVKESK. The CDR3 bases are TGTGCCAGCAGCCAAAGACCGACAGAAAACATTCAGTACTTC. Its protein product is CASSQRPTENIQYF.

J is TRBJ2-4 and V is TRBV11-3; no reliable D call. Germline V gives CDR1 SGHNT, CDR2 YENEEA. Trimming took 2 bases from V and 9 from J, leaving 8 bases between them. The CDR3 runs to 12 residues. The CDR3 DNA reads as TGTGCCAGCAGCTTACCCCCGGGCATTCAGTACTTC. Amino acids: CASSLPPGIQYF.

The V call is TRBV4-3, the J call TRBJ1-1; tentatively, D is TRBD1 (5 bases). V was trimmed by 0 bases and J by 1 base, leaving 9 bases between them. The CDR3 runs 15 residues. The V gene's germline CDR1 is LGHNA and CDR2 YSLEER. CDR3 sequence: CASSQDGTGNTEAFF. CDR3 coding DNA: TGCGCCAGCAGCCAAGATGGGACCGGGAACACTGAAGCTTTCTTT.